The subject of this entry is one T cell receptor (beta chain). The protocol was immunoSEQ multiplex PCR, while the TCRdb copy is restricted to in-frame clones and leaves out a portion. The sample has 55,000 to 75,000 clones, roughly 89% seen once. The record originates from a study of T cell changes during pregnancy in multiple sclerosis. Germline V CDR1 and CDR2: MNHNS, SASEGT. This CDR3 is 12 amino acids long. V lost 6 bases and J 5 bases, leaving 10 bases between the germline ends. The clonotype originates from a female donor in good health, enrolled as a control in a pregnancy study. Material: peripheral blood, obtained after pregnancy. This chain connects TRBV6-1 to TRBJ1-2; no firm D call. This CDR3 reads CASSVPQYGYTF. The DNA of the CDR3 is TGTGCCAGCAGCGTCCCGCAGTATGGCTACACCTTC.